Listed here are 21 T cell receptor beta chains from one sample, sequenced in a study of OX40 agonist ivuxolimab in advanced cancers. The assay was immunoSEQ multiplex PCR, and TCRdb's table has in-frame clones only and misses some. The table shows about 22,000 clones, with approximately 86% occurring only once. Sequences were derived from CD4+ or CD8+ T cells sorted from blood, sampled in a trial of the OX40 agonist ivuxolimab. The receptors stem from an adult with an advanced solid tumor such as melanoma, head and neck, liver or kidney cancer.

CDR3 in amino acids: CASSVDLGMNTGELFF. CDR3 coding DNA: TGTGCCAGCAGCGTAGACCTAGGAATGAACACCGGGGAGCTGTTTTTT. The J gene is TRBJ2-2, the V gene TRBV9; D is unresolved. From germline, CDR1 is SGDLS and CDR2 YYNGEE. The ends were cut back, 0 bases at V and 1 base at J, with 10 bases in the middle. The CDR3 length is 16 residues.

The V call is TRBV4-1, the J call TRBJ2-7; D is tentatively TRBD1 or TRBD2 (6 bases each). The CDR3 is made up of 17 amino acids. From germline, CDR1 is MGHRA and CDR2 YSYEKL. Trimming cost V 0 bases and J 1 base, with 16 bases left between them. The CDR3 nucleotides are TGCGCCAGCAGCCAAGAGGCGATGGGGGGCGCATCCTACGAGCAGTACTTC. This translates into CASSQEAMGGASYEQYF.

The gene calls are TRBV7-9 and TRBJ1-1; the D is unclear. The CDR3 has 14 amino acids. V was trimmed by 0 bases and J by 5 bases, leaving 10 bases between them. Germline loops: CDR1 SEHNR, CDR2 FQNEAQ (reference sequence). DNA of the CDR3: TGTGCCAGCAGCTTAGCGGAGGGTGGTACTGAAGCTTTCTTT. It is translated as CASSLAEGGTEAFF.

The V and J genes are TRBV27 and TRBJ2-7, with TRBD1 matching over 7 bases. Germline CDR1 MNHEY, CDR2 SMNVEV (reference sequence). CDR3 length equals 13 residues. Trimming cost V 2 bases and J 3 bases; bases outside gene matches: 1. CDR3 coding DNA: TGTGCCAGCAGTTTACGGGACAGCTACGAGCAGTACTTC. Its translation: CASSLRDSYEQYF.

CDR3 amino acids: CASKTVMNTEAFF. In nucleotides, the CDR3 is TGTGCCAGCAAAACAGTTATGAACACTGAAGCTTTCTTT. This chain uses TRBV5-4 with TRBJ1-1, with no clear D. The CDR3 is made up of 13 amino acids. From germline, CDR1 is SGHNT and CDR2 YYREEE (reference sequence). V was cut by 6 bases and J by 0 bases, with 9 bases left in between.

This chain joins TRBV5-1 and TRBJ2-1; no clear D. Germline lookup yields CDR1 SGHRS and CDR2 YFSETQ. V dropped 2 bases and J dropped 7 bases, with 7 bases sitting between them. There are 12 residues in the CDR3. CDR3 residues: CASSFTGNEQFF. As DNA, the CDR3 is TGCGCCAGCAGCTTCACTGGGAATGAGCAGTTCTTC. The variable domain in full, with the rest retrieved from reference TRBV5-1 and TRBJ2-1, is KAGVTQTPRYLIKTRGQQVTLSCSPISGHRSVSWYQQTPGQGLQFLFEYFSETQRNKGNFPGRFSGRQFSNSRSEMNVSTLELGDSALYLCASSFTGNEQFFGPGTRLTVL.

This sequence joins TRBV19 and TRBJ1-3, with D possibly being TRBD1 (5 bases). This CDR3 region has 16 residues. The V gene lost 7 bases and the J gene lost 3 bases, with 19 bases spanning the gap. The germline gives CDR1 LNHDA, CDR2 SQIVND (reference sequence). CDR3 protein: CASTPFGTVDGNTIYF. In nucleotides, the CDR3 is TGTGCCAGTACCCCCTTCGGGACTGTGGATGGAAACACCATATATTTT.

The chain carries TRBV11-2 and TRBJ1-1; 7 bases agree with TRBD1. The germline CDR1 and CDR2 sequences are SGHAT and FQNNGV. V shed 2 bases, J shed 5 bases, and the junction held 2 bases outside the gene matches. The CDR3 has 13 residues. The CDR3 DNA reads as TGTGCCAGCAGCTTACCAGGGGGTACTGAAGCTTTCTTT. The encoded protein is CASSLPGGTEAFF.

This clone has only a few counts. CDR3 sequence (DNA): TGTGCCAGCAGCGTAGGGGGGACAGGGGAGCATGAGCAGTTCTTC. It is translated as CASSVGGTGEHEQFF. The chain has TRBV9 and TRBJ2-1, with 10 bases aligning to TRBD1. Germline CDR1 SGDLS, CDR2 YYNGEE. The trim removed 0 bases at V and 8 bases at J, leaving 5 bases unmatched. The CDR3 runs 15 residues.

The V gene is TRBV6-4, the J gene TRBJ2-3, with a tentative D call TRBD2 (5 bases). Germline CDR1 is MRHNA and CDR2 is SNTAGT. The CDR3 length is 14 residues. V was pared by 3 bases and J by 3 bases, with 10 bases between. The CDR3 DNA follows: TGTGCCAGCAGTGATTCCGGGGATACAGATACGCAGTATTTT. Translating it yields CASSDSGDTDTQYF.

The chain carries TRBV5-1 and TRBJ2-5; D is ambiguous. Near its end, the DNA agrees better with TRBJ2-7, so the J call may be wrong. The CDR3 consists of 13 residues. The V gene's germline CDR1 is SGHRS and CDR2 YFSETQ. Written as DNA, the CDR3 is TGCGCCAGCAGCTTGGGGGCCAACTACGAGCAGTACTTC. This translates into CASSLGANYEQYF.

The rearrangement joins TRBV5-6 to TRBJ2-3; tentatively, D is TRBD2 (5 bases). Trimming removed 1 base from V and 8 bases from J, with 11 bases in between. The CDR3 loop spans 13 amino acids. In germline, CDR1 is SGHDT, CDR2 YYEEEE. The CDR3: CASSLSDYTTQYF. For the CDR3, the DNA is TGTGCCAGCAGCTTGAGTGACTACACTACGCAGTATTTT.

The chain links TRBV7-3 to TRBJ2-5; possibly TRBD1 for D (6 bases). This CDR3 is 15 amino acids long. Germline CDR1 reads SGHTA; CDR2 reads FQGTGA. V was clipped by 0 bases and J by 0 bases, with 8 bases between them. The CDR3 loop reads CASSLTGTHQETQYF. CDR3 DNA sequence: TGTGCCAGCAGCTTAACTGGGACACACCAAGAGACCCAGTACTTC.

The V call is TRBV2, the J call TRBJ1-5; 11 positions match TRBD1. V shed 8 bases and J 5 bases; nucleotides not matched to a gene: 11. CDR1 is SNHLY, CDR2 FYNNEI, per germline. The CDR3 totals 16 residues. CDR3 loop: CASGVEKGQGDQPQHF. The CDR3 DNA follows: TGTGCCAGCGGGGTAGAGAAGGGACAGGGGGATCAGCCCCAGCATTTT.

The J gene is TRBJ1-5, the V gene TRBV5-4; D remains ambiguous. Germline CDR1 SGHNT, CDR2 YYREEE (reference sequence). V was pared by 2 bases and J by 7 bases, with 10 bases between. CDR3 length: 13 residues. The CDR3 protein is CASSFGVGQPQHF. The CDR3 DNA reads as TGTGCCAGCAGCTTCGGGGTCGGGCAGCCCCAGCATTTT. The whole variable domain, remainder taken from reference TRBV5-4 and TRBJ1-5, is ETGVTQSPTHLIKTRGQQVTLRCSSQSGHNTVSWYQQALGQGPQFIFQYYREEENGRGNFPPRFSGLQFPNYSSELNVNALELDDSALYLCASSFGVGQPQHFGDGTRLSIL.

This chain uses TRBV7-9 with TRBJ2-5; TRBD1 agrees at 9 bases. Losses at the gene ends were 4 bases for V and 3 bases for J; bases not matched to a gene: 6. Per the germline V gene, CDR1 is SEHNR and CDR2 is FQNEAQ (reference sequence). The CDR3 loop spans 15 amino acids. CDR3 DNA: TGTGCCAGCAGCTCTGGACAGGGGTTGAAAGAGACCCAGTACTTC. Translation: CASSSGQGLKETQYF.

The chain carries TRBV13 and TRBJ1-1; no clear D gene. Trimming left V 4 bases short and J 5 bases short, with 11 bases between. This CDR3 comprises 13 residues. CDR1 PRHDT and CDR2 FYEKMQ come from the germline V gene (reference sequence). CDR3 nucleotide sequence: TGTGCCAGCAGCTACGGACCGAGGACTGAAGCTTTCTTT. This codes for CASSYGPRTEAFF.

This clone was seen only once. The chain joins TRBV27 to TRBJ2-7; tentative D call: TRBD1 (7 bases). V was trimmed by 1 base and J by 2 bases, leaving 12 bases between them. Germline CDR1 and CDR2: MNHEY and SMNVEV (reference sequence). CDR3 size: 15 residues. CDR3 loop: CASSLLTGEAYEQYF. The CDR3 DNA sequence: TGTGCCAGCAGTTTATTAACAGGGGAGGCCTACGAGCAGTACTTC.

This chain links TRBV14 with TRBJ2-5, with a weak D call TRBD2 (5 bases). The CDR3 sequence is 17 residues long. In germline, CDR1 is SGHDN, CDR2 FVKESK. The germline V and J ends were trimmed by 1 base and 5 bases, with 20 bases remaining between them. CDR3 DNA sequence: TGTGCCAGCAGCCAAGGAGGGTGGGAGCGTGCCGGGGAGACCCAGTACTTC. Its protein product is CASSQGGWERAGETQYF.

The chain uses TRBV11-2 and TRBJ1-2; the D gene is possibly TRBD1 (5 bases). The CDR3 has 17 residues. Trimming pared 3 bases from V and 0 bases from J, leaving 17 bases between. Germline V lookup: CDR1 SGHAT, CDR2 FQNNGV. The CDR3 loop reads CASSLSPGGGANYGYTF. DNA for the CDR3: TGTGCCAGCAGCTTGAGCCCTGGCGGGGGAGCTAACTATGGCTACACCTTC.

The chain has TRBV5-4 and TRBJ2-1; D gene unclear. Germline V gives CDR1 SGHNT, CDR2 YYREEE (reference sequence). The CDR3 runs 12 residues. V lost 4 bases and J 8 bases, leaving 10 bases between the germline ends. The CDR3 DNA is TGTGCCAGCAGCATTGGAGTAGATGAGCAGTTCTTC. Its translation: CASSIGVDEQFF.